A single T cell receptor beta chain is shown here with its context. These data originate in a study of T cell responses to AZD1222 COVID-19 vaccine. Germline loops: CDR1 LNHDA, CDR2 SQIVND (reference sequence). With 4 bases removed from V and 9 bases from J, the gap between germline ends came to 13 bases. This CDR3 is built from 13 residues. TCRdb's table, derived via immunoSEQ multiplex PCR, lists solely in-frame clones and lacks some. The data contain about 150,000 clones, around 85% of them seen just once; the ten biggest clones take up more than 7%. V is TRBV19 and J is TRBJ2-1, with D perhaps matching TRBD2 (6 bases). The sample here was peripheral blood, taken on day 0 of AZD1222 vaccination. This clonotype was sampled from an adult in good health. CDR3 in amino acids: CASSTLAQGEQFF. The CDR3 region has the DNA TGTGCCAGTAGTACGCTAGCGCAGGGTGAGCAGTTCTTC. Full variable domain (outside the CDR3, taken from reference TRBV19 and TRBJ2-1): DGGITQSPKYLFRKEGQNVTLSCEQNLNHDAMYWYRQDPGQGLRLIYYSQIVNDFQKGDIAEGYSVSREKKESFPLTVTSAQKNPTAFYLCASSTLAQGEQFFGPGTRLTVL.